This T cell receptor beta chain emerged from a study of blood T cell repertoires in COVID-19. Whole-study context: In each case, the material was cDNA or gDNA derived from T cells, B-cell-depleted T cells, or PBMCs.

Sequencing used immunoSEQ multiplex PCR; TCRdb keeps in-frame clones, though not all of them. The repertoire has 150,000 to 180,000 clones, roughly four fifths of them found once; the top ten carry around 7%. Cohorts were based on clinical histories the participants reported. Symptom resolution, clearance, or two negative PCRs marked donors in Cohort 3 as recovered. The CDR3 totals 14 residues. CDR1 SGHRS and CDR2 YFSETQ come from the germline V gene. Trimming took 4 bases from V and 3 from J, leaving 13 bases between them. This chain connects TRBV5-1 to TRBJ1-1; unclear D gene. What was sequenced was PBMCs or T cells enriched from blood (not recorded which). This sequence originates from a man aged 45-65 years who had recovered from COVID-19. The CDR3 bases are TGCGCCAGCAGCCCGGGGAGGGTTGACACTGAAGCTTTCTTT. Translating it yields CASSPGRVDTEAFF.